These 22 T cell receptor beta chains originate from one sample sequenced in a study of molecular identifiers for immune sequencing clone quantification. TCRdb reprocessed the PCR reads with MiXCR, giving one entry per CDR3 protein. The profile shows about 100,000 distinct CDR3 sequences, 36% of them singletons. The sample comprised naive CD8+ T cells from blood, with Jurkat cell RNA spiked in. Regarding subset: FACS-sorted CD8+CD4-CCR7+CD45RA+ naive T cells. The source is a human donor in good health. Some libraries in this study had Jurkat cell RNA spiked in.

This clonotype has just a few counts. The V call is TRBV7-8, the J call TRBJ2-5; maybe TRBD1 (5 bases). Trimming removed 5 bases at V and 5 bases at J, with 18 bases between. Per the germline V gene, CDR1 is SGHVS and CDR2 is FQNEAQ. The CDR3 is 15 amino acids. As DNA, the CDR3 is TGTGCCAGCAGCCCACTGGGGCAGCGTAGCGAGACCCAGTACTTC. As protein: CASSPLGQRSETQYF.

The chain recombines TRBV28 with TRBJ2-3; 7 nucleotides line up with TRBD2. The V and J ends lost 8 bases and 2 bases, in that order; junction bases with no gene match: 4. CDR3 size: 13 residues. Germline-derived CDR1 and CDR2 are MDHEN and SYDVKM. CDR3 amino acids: CASRDYPTDTQYF. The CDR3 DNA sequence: TGTGCCAGCCGGGACTACCCCACAGATACGCAGTATTTT.

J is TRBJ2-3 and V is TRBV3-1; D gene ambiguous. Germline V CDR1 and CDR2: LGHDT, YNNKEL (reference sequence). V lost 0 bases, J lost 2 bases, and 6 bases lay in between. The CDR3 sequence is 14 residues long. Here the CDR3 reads CASSQDRYTDTQYF. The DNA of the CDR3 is TGTGCCAGCAGCCAAGACCGATACACAGATACGCAGTATTTT.

The CDR3 here is CASRTVWEQYF. The CDR3 DNA is TGTGCCAGCCGGACGGTCTGGGAGCAGTACTTC. The genes are TRBV2 and TRBJ2-7, with unresolved D. V lost 8 bases and J 7 bases, leaving 12 bases between the germline ends. Germline-derived CDR1 and CDR2 are SNHLY and FYNNEI. The CDR3 runs to 11 residues.

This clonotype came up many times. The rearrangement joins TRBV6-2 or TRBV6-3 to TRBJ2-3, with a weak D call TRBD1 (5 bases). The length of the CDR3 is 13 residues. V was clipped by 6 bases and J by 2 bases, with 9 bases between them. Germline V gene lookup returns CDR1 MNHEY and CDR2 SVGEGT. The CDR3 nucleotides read TGTGCCAGCAGCACGACAGACACAGATACGCAGTATTTT. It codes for CASSTTDTDTQYF.

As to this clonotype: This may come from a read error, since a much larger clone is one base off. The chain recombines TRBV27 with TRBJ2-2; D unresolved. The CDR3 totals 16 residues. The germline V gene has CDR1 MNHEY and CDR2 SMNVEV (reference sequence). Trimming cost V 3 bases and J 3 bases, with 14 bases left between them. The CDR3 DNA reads TGTGCCAGCAGTTTTCGTCAGCCCTTGTACACCGGGGAGCTGTTTTTT. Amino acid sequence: CASSFRQPLYTGELFF.

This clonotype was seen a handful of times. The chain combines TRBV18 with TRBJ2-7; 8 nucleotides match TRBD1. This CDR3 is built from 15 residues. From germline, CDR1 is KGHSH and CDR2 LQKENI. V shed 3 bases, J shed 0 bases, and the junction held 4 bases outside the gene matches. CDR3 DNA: TGTGCCAGCTCACCCCGGGACAGGAGCTCCTACGAGCAGTACTTC. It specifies CASSPRDRSSYEQYF.

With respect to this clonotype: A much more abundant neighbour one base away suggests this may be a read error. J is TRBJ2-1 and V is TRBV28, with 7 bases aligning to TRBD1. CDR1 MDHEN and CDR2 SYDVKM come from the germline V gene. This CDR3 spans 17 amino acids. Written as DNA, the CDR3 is TGTGCCAGCAGTTTTCCCCGGACAGGCCCCTCCTACAAAGAGCAGTTCTTC. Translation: CASSFPRTGPSYKEQFF.

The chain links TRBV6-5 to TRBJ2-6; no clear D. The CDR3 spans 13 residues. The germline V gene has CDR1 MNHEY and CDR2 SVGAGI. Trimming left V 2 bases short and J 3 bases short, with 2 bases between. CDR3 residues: CASSYGGANVLTF. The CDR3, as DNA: TGTGCCAGCAGTTACGGTGGGGCCAACGTCCTGACTTTC.

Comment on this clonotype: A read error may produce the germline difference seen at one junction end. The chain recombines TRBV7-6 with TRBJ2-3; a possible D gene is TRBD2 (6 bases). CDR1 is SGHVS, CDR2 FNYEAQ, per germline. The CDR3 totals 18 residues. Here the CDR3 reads CSSSFFPLAEPSTDTQYF. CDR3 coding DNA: TGTTCCAGCAGCTTTTTTCCTTTAGCGGAGCCGAGCACAGATACGCAGTATTTT.

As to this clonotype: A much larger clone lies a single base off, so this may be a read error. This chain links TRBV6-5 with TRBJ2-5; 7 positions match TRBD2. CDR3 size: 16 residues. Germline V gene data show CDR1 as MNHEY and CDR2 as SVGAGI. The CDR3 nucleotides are TGTGCCAGCAGTTACCCCGCGGCGGGAGTTATACAGACCCAGAACTTC. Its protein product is CASSYPAAGVIQTQNF.

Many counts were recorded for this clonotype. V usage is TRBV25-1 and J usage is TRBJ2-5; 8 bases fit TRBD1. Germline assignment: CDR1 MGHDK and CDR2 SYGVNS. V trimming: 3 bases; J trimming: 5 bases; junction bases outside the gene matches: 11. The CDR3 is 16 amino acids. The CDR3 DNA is TGTGCCAGCAGTGACCGAACCGACAGGGGCGAGGAGACCCAGTACTTC. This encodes CASSDRTDRGEETQYF.

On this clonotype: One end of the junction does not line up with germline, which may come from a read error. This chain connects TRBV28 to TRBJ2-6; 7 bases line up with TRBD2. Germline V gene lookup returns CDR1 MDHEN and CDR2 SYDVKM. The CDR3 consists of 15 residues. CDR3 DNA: TGTGCCAGCAGTTTTGGGAGGGCTGGGGCCACCGTCCTGACTTTC. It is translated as CASSFGRAGATVLTF. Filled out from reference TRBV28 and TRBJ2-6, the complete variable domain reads DVKVTQSSRYLVKRTGEKVFLECVQDMDHENMFWYRQDPGLGLRLIYFSYDVKMKEKGDIPEGYSVSREKKERFSLILESASTNQTSMYLCASSFGRAGATVLTFGAGSRLTVL.

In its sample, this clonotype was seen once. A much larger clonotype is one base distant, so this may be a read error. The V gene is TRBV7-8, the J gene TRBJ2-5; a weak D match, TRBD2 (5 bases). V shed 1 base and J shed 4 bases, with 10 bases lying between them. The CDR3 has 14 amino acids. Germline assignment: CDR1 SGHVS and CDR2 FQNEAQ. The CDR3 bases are TGTGCCAGCAGCTTAGTAGCGTTGCTAGAGACCCAGTACTTC. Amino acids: CASSLVALLETQYF.

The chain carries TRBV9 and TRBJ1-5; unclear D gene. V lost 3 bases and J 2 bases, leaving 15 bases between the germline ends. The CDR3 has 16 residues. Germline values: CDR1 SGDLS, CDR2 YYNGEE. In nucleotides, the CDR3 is TGTGCCAGCAGCGGACCTGGTTCCACCGGCAATCAGCCCCAGCATTTT. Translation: CASSGPGSTGNQPQHF.

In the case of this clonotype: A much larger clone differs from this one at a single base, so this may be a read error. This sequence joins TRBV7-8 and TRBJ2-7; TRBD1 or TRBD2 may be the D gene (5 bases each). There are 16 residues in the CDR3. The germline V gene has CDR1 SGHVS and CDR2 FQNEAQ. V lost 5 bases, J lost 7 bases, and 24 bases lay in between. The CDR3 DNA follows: TGTGCCAGCAGCATAGTAGAAAGGTTGGGGGTTCGGGAGCAGTACTTC. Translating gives CASSIVERLGVREQYF. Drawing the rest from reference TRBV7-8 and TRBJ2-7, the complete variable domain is GAGVSQSPRYKVAKRGQDVALRCDPISGHVSLFWYQQALGQGPEFLTYFQNEAQLDKSGLPSDRFFAERPEGSVSTLKIQRTQQEDSAVYLCASSIVERLGVREQYFGPGTRLTVT.

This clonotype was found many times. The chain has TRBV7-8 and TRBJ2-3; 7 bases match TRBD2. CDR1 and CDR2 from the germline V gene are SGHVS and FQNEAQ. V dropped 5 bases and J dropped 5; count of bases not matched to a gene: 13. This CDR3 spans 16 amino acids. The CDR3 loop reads CASSPNSAGAKDTQYF. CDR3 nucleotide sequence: TGTGCCAGCAGCCCAAACTCGGCGGGAGCGAAAGATACGCAGTATTTT.

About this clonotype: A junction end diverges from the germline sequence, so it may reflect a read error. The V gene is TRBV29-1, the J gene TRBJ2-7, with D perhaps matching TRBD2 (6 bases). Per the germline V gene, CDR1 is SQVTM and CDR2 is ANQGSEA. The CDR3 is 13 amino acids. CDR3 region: CSATRDSGTEQCF. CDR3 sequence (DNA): TGCAGCGCCACACGGGACTCAGGAACCGAGCAGTGCTTC.

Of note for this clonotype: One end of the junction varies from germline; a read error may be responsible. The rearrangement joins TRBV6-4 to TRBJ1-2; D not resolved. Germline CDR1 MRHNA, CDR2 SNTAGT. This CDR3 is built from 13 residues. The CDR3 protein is CASSESGGLGCTF. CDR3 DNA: TGTGCCAGCAGTGAGTCAGGAGGGCTTGGCTGCACCTTC.

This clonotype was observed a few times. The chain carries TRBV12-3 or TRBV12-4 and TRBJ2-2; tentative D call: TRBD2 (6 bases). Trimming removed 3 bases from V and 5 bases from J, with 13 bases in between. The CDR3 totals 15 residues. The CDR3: CASSFLGSGTGELFF. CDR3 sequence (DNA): TGTGCCAGCAGTTTCCTCGGGAGTGGGACCGGGGAGCTGTTTTTT.

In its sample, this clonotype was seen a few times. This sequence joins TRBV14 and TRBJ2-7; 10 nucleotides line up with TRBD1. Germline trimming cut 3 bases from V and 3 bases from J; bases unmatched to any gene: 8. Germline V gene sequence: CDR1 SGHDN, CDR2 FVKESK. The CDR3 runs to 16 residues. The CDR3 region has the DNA TGTGCCAGCAGCCAGATACCGGGACAGGGGCACTACGAGCAGTACTTC. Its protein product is CASSQIPGQGHYEQYF.

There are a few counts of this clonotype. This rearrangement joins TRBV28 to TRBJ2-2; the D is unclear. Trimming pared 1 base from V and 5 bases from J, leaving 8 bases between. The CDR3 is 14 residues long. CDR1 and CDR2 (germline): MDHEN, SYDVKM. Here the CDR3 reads CASSLSWGTGELFF. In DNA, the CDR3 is TGTGCCAGCAGTTTATCCTGGGGAACCGGGGAGCTGTTTTTT.